This TCR beta chain appears in the sequencing data of a study of T cells in Graves' hyperthyroidism and ophthalmopathy. Study results and limitations: Also found in blood were most expanded thyroid clonotypes above 0.001.

A patient was excluded if there was uncontrolled infection, other autoimmune disease, pregnancy or lactation. Worth noting for this clonotype: No antigen is known for it. At one end, the junction sequence differs from germline, possibly due to a read error.

The source material, RNA transcripts, was used to amplify TCR beta CDR3 regions. The HTBI set primed first-round TCR CDR3 RT-PCR. TCRdb re-called the multiplex PCR reads with MiXCR, one entry per CDR3 protein. This table has a few hundred thousand distinct CDR3 sequences, roughly 50% appearing once. The CDR3 loop spans 13 amino acids. The germline CDR1 and CDR2 sequences are MDHEN and SYDVKM. The sequenced material came from peripheral blood or thyroid tissue (not recorded which). The rearrangement links TRBV28 to TRBJ2-7, with no clear D. The sequence was obtained from an adult woman with Graves' disease, either hyperthyroidism or ophthalmopathy (not recorded which). The CDR3 coding sequence is TGTGCCAGCAGTTCTCGTCAAGGATCCATGGGGTCCTTC. Encoded protein: CASSSRQGSMGSF.